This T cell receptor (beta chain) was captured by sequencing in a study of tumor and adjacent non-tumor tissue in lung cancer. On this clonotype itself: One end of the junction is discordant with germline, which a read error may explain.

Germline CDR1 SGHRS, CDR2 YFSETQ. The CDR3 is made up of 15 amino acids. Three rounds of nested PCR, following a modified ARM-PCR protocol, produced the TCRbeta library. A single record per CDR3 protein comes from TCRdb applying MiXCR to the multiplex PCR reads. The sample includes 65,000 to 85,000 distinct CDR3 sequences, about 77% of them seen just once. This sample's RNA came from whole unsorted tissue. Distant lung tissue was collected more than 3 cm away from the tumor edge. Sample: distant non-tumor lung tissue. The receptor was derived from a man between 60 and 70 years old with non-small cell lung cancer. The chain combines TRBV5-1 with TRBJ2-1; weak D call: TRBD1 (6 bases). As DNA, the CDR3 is TGCGCCAGCAGCTTGCAGACAGGATCCTACAGTGAGCAGTTCTTC. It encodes CASSLQTGSYSEQFF.